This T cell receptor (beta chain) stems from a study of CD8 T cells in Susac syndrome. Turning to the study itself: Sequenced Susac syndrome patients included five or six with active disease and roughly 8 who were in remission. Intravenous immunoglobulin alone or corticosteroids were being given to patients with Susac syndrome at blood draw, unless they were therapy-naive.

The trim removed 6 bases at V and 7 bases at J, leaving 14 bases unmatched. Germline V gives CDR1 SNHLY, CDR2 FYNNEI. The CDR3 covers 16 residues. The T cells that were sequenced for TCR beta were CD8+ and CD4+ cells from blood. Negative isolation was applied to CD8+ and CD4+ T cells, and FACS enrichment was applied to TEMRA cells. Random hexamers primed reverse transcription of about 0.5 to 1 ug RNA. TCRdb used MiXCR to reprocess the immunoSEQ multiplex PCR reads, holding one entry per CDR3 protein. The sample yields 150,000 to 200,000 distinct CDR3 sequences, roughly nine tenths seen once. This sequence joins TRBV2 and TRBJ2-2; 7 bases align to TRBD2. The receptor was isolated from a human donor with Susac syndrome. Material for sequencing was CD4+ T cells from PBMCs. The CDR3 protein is CASSKSGTKTNGELFF. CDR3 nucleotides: TGTGCCAGCAGCAAGAGCGGGACGAAAACAAACGGGGAGCTGTTTTTT.